This T cell receptor beta chain is from a study of shared clonotypes between healthy human individuals. Generated by immunoSEQ multiplex PCR, the TCRdb table keeps only in-frame clones and is missing some. The sample shows some 2 million clones, about 94% of them seen only once. As defined, naive CD8 cells were CD45RO-negative and positively selected for CCR7, with terminally differentiated effector memory CD45RA+ cells excluded. Sequencing was carried out using naive CD8+ T cells sorted from blood. The source of this sequence is a man in his late teens or twenties in good health.

The DNA for the CDR3 is TGTGCCAGCAGTTTCGGACACACCTACGAGCAGTACTTC. It is translated as CASSFGHTYEQYF. This chain uses TRBV27 with TRBJ2-7, with a weak D call TRBD1 (5 bases). V was trimmed by 3 bases and J by 2 bases, leaving 8 bases between them. CDR1 and CDR2 from the germline V gene are MNHEY and SMNVEV (reference sequence). The CDR3 has 13 amino acids.